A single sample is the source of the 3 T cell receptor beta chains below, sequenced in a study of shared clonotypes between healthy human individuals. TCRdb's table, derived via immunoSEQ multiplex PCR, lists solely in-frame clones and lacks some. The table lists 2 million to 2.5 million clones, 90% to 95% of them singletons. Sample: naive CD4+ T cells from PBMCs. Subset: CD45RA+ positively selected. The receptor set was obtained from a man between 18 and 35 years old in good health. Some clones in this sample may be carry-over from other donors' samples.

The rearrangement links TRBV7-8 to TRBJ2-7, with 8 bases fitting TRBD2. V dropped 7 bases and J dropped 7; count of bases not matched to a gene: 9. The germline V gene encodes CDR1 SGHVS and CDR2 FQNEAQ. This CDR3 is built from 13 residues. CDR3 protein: CASTPAGVLEQYF. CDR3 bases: TGTGCCAGCACCCCAGCGGGGGTCCTGGAGCAGTACTTC.

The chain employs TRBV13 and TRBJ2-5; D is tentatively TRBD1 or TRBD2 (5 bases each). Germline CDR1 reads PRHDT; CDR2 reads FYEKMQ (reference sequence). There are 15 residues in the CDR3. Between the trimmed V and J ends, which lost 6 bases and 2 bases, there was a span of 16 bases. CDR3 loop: CASSSSGTLQETQYF. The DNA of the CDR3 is TGTGCCAGCAGTTCTTCCGGGACGCTTCAAGAGACCCAGTACTTC.

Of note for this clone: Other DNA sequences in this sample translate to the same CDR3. The CDR3 sequence is CASSLTSGRETQYF. Here the CDR3 DNA reads TGTGCCAGCAGCCTGACTAGCGGGAGGGAGACCCAGTACTTC. V usage is TRBV7-9 and J usage is TRBJ2-5; TRBD2 matches 13 bases. Trimming took 5 bases from V and 5 from J; bases not matched to a gene: 2. Germline assignment: CDR1 SEHNR and CDR2 FQNEAQ (reference sequence). The CDR3 totals 14 residues.